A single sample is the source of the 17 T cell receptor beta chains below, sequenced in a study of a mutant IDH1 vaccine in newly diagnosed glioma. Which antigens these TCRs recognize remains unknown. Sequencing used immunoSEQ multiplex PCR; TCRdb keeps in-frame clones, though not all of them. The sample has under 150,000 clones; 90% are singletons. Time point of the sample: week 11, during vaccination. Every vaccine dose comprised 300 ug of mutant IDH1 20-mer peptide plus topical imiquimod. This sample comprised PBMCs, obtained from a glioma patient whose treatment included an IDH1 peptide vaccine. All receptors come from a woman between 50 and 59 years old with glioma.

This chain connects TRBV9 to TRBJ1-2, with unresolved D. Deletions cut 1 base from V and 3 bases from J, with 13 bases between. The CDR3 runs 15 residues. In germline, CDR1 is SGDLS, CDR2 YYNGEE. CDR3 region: CASSVRSMEDYGYTF. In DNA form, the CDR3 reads TGTGCCAGCAGCGTAAGGTCGATGGAGGACTATGGCTACACCTTC.

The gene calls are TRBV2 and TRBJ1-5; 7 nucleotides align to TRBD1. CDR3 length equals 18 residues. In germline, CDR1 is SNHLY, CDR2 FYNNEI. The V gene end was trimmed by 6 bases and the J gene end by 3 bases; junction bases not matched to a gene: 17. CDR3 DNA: TGTGCCAGCAGAGGTCGGCAGGGGGGCGGTATGGTCAATCAGCCCCAGCATTTT. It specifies CASRGRQGGGMVNQPQHF.

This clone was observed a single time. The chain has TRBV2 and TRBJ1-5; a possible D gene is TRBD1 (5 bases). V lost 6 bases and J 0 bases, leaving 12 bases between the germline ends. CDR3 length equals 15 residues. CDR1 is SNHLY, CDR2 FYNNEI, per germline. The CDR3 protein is CASRVDRYSNQPQHF. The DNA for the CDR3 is TGTGCCAGCAGGGTAGACAGATATAGCAATCAGCCCCAGCATTTT.

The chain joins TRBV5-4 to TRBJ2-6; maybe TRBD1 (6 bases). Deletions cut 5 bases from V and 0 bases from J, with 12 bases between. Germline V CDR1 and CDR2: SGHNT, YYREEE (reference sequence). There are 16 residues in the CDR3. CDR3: CASSPTGFSGANVLTF. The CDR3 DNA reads TGTGCCAGCAGTCCTACAGGGTTCTCTGGGGCCAACGTCCTGACTTTC. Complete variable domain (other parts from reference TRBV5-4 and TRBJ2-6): ETGVTQSPTHLIKTRGQQVTLRCSSQSGHNTVSWYQQALGQGPQFIFQYYREEENGRGNFPPRFSGLQFPNYSSELNVNALELDDSALYLCASSPTGFSGANVLTFGAGSRLTVL.

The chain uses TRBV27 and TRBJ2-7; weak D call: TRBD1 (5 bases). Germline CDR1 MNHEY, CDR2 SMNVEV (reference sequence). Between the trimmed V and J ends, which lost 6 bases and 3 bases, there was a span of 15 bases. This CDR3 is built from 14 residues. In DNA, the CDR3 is TGTGCCAGCAGAGGGGTGGAAGGGTTCTACGAGCAGTACTTC. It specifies CASRGVEGFYEQYF.

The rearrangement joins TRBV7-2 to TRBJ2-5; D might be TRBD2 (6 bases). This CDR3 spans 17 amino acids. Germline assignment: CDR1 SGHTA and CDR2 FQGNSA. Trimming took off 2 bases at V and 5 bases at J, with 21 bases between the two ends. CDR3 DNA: TGTGCCAGCAGCTTACCCGGGGCGCAGGGAGGTGGCGAGACCCAGTACTTC. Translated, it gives CASSLPGAQGGGETQYF.

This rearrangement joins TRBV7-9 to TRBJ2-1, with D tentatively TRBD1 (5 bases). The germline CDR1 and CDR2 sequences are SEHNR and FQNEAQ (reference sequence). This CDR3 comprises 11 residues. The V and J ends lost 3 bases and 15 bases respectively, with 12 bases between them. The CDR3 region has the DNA TGTGCCAGCAGCTTGGGGCAGGGTTGGTTCTTC. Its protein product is CASSLGQGWFF.

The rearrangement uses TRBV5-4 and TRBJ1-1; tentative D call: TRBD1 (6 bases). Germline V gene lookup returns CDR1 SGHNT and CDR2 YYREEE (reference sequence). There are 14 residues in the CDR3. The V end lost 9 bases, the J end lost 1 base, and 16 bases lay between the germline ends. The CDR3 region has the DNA TGTGCCACAACCAACAGGGCAACGAACACTGAAGCTTTCTTT. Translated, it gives CATTNRATNTEAFF. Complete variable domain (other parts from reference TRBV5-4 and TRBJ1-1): ETGVTQSPTHLIKTRGQQVTLRCSSQSGHNTVSWYQQALGQGPQFIFQYYREEENGRGNFPPRFSGLQFPNYSSELNVNALELDDSALYLCATTNRATNTEAFFGQGTRLTVV.

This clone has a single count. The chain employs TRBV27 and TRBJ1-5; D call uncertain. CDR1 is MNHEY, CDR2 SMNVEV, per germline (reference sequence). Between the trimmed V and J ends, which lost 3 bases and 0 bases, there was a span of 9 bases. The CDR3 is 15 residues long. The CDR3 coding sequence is TGTGCCAGCAGTTTGGAGGGATTTAGCAATCAGCCCCAGCATTTT. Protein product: CASSLEGFSNQPQHF.

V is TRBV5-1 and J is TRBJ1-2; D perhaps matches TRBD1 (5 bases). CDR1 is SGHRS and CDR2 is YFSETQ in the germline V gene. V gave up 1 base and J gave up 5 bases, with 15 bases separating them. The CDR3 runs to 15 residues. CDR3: CASSLPLQGGYGYTF. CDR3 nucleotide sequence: TGCGCCAGCAGCTTGCCCCTTCAGGGAGGGTATGGCTACACCTTC.

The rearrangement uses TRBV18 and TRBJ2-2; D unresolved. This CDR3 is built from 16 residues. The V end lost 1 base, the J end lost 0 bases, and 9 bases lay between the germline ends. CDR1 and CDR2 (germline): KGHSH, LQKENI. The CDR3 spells CASSPLGAPNTGELFF. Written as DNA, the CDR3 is TGTGCCAGCTCACCACTCGGCGCCCCGAACACCGGGGAGCTGTTTTTT.

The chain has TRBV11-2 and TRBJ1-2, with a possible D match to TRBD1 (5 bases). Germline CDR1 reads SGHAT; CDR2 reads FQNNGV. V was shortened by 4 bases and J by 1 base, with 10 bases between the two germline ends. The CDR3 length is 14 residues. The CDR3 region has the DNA TGTGCCAGCAGCTCAATTGACAGTAACTATGGCTACACCTTC. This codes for CASSSIDSNYGYTF.

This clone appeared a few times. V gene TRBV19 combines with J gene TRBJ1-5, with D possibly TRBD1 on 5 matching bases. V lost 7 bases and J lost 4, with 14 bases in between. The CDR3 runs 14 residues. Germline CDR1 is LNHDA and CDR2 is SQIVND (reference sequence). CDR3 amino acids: CASKDSMRNQPQHF. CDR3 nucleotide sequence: TGTGCCAGTAAAGACAGTATGCGGAATCAGCCCCAGCATTTT. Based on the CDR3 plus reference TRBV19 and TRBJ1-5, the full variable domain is DGGITQSPKYLFRKEGQNVTLSCEQNLNHDAMYWYRQDPGQGLRLIYYSQIVNDFQKGDIAEGYSVSREKKESFPLTVTSAQKNPTAFYLCASKDSMRNQPQHFGDGTRLSIL.

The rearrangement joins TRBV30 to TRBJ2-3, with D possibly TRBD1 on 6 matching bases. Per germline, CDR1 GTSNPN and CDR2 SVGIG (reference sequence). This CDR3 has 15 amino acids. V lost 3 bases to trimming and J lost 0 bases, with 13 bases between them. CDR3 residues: CAWRNRERSTDTQYF. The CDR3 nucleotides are TGTGCCTGGAGGAACAGGGAGAGGAGCACAGATACGCAGTATTTT. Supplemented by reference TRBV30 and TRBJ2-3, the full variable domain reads SQTIHQWPATLVQPVGSPLSLECTVEGTSNPNLYWYRQAAGRGLQLLFYSVGIGQISSEVPQNLSASRPQDRQFILSSKKLLLSDSGFYLCAWRNRERSTDTQYFGPGTRLTVL.

CDR3 coding DNA: TGCGCCAGCAGCTTGGCAATAGCGGGAGTTGAAAACATTCAGTACTTC. Amino acids: CASSLAIAGVENIQYF. The chain couples TRBV5-1 to TRBJ2-4, with 9 bases that match TRBD2. The CDR3 totals 16 residues. V was clipped by 0 bases and J by 5 bases; unmatched bases: 6. The germline CDR1 and CDR2 sequences are SGHRS and YFSETQ.

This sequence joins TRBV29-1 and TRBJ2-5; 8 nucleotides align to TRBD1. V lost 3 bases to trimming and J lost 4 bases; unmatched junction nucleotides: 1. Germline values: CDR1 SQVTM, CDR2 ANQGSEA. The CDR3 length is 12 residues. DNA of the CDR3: TGCAGCGTTGATACAGGGGGAGAGACCCAGTACTTC. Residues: CSVDTGGETQYF. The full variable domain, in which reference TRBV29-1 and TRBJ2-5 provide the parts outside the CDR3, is SAVISQKPSRDICQRGTSLTIQCQVDSQVTMMFWYRQQPGQSLTLIATANQGSEATYESGFVIDKFPISRPNLTFSTLTVSNMSPEDSSIYLCSVDTGGETQYFGPGTRLLVL.

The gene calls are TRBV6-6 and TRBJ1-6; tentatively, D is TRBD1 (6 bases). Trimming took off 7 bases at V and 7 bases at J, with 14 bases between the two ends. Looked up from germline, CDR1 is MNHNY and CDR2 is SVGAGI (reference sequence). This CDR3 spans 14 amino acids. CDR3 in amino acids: CASTAVQGNSPLHF. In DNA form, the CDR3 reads TGTGCCAGCACCGCCGTGCAGGGGAATTCACCCCTCCACTTT.